This TCR beta chain was profiled in a study of regulatory T cells in long-lasting Graves disease. The overall study: By definition, persistent Graves' disease involved antithyroid drugs for over 5 years alongside positive TSH receptor antibodies.

The TCR beta library used iRepertoire HTBI primers with Arm-PCR amplification of CDR3. TCRdb processed the multiplex PCR reads anew with MiXCR; each CDR3 protein has one entry. The sample holds around 450,000 distinct CDR3 sequences; under 25% are singletons and the top ten take roughly 6.9%. Regarding time point: persistent/refractory GD, antithyroid drugs over 5 years with positive TRAb. PBMCs were the source of the RNA used for TCR sequencing. American Thyroid Association guidelines served as the basis for diagnosing Graves' disease. This CDR3 has 15 amino acids. Per the germline V gene, CDR1 is LNHDA and CDR2 is SQIVND (reference sequence). Trimming took 8 bases from V and 3 from J, leaving 20 bases between them.

The TCR sequence derives from a female donor with Graves disease. The sample was peripheral blood mononuclear cells (PBMCs), taken when the disease was refractory, from a patient treated with antithyroid drugs. The chain combines TRBV19 with TRBJ2-7; possible D gene TRBD2, 7 bases. The DNA of the CDR3 is TGTGCCAGTCAACCTCGGGGGGCAGGATTCTACGAGCAGTACTTC. Its protein is CASQPRGAGFYEQYF.